Below are 16 T cell receptor beta chains sequenced from a single sample in a study of blood T cells in healthy people across ages. Next came a second PCR, run for about 6 to 11 cycles, which used a sample-barcoded 5' primer along with a J-beta primer mix. MiXCR was run by TCRdb on the 5' RACE reads, yielding one entry per CDR3 protein. The table lists around 990,000 distinct CDR3 sequences, 35% to 40% of them singletons. The specimen was blood. Receptor source: a man aged 18-30 years in good health.

This chain uses TRBV7-9 with TRBJ2-1; no clear D gene. V shed 6 bases and J shed 6 bases, with 12 bases lying between them. Germline V gives CDR1 SEHNR, CDR2 FQNEAQ (reference sequence). This CDR3 has 13 amino acids. CDR3 region: CASRSGVGNEQFF. CDR3 in DNA: TGTGCCAGCAGGTCCGGTGTCGGCAATGAGCAGTTCTTC.

The genes are TRBV15 and TRBJ2-1; 7 bases match TRBD1. Per germline, CDR1 LNHNV and CDR2 YYDKDF (reference sequence). The CDR3 loop spans 15 amino acids. The junction had 4 bases not matched to a gene; V was cut back by 5 bases and J by 0 bases. The CDR3 bases are TGTGCCACCAGCCGCGACAGGGCCTCCTACAATGAGCAGTTCTTC. Encoded protein: CATSRDRASYNEQFF.

This chain connects TRBV7-9 to TRBJ2-3, with a possible D match to TRBD1 (6 bases). V lost 4 bases and J 2 bases, leaving 13 bases between the germline ends. The V gene's germline CDR1 is SEHNR and CDR2 FQNEAQ (reference sequence). The CDR3 has 15 amino acids. CDR3 coding DNA: TGTGCCAGCAGCTCAATACAGGGAGCCACAGATACGCAGTATTTT. The encoded protein is CASSSIQGATDTQYF.

This rearrangement joins TRBV5-1 to TRBJ2-7; 7 bases align to TRBD2. The CDR3 sequence is 16 residues long. Germline-derived CDR1 and CDR2 are SGHRS and YFSETQ. Unmatched junction bases numbered 17, after V lost 4 bases and J lost 7 bases. This CDR3 reads CASSLTVGGGNNEQYF. DNA of the CDR3: TGCGCCAGCAGCCTGACTGTGGGCGGGGGAAACAATGAGCAGTACTTC. The full variable domain, with the rest looked up from reference TRBV5-1 and TRBJ2-7, is KAGVTQTPRYLIKTRGQQVTLSCSPISGHRSVSWYQQTPGQGLQFLFEYFSETQRNKGNFPGRFSGRQFSNSRSEMNVSTLELGDSALYLCASSLTVGGGNNEQYFGPGTRLTVT.

In this sample, this clonotype turned up once. DNA of the CDR3: TGCAGTGCTAGAGGGCGACTAGCGGGTGGAGAGACCCAGTACTTC. Translation gives CSARGRLAGGETQYF. This chain connects TRBV20-1 to TRBJ2-5, with 10 bases that match TRBD2. Germline values: CDR1 DFQATT, CDR2 SNEGSKA (reference sequence). Germline trimming cut 1 base from V and 4 bases from J; bases unmatched to any gene: 6. This CDR3 is built from 15 residues.

This clonotype has just one count. Since a much larger clone is just one base distant, this may be a read error. The genes are TRBV10-3 and TRBJ2-1; weak D call: TRBD2 (6 bases). Trimming left V 11 bases short and J 8 bases short, with 19 bases between. CDR3 length: 13 residues. Looked up from germline, CDR1 is ENHRY and CDR2 is SYGVKD. The CDR3 spells CASTGTGRDEQFF. For the CDR3, the DNA is TGTGCCTCCACCGGGACTGGCCGCGATGAGCAGTTCTTC.

V gene TRBV6-2 or TRBV6-3 combines with J gene TRBJ1-5, with TRBD1 identical over 10 bases. Germline CDR1 reads MNHEY; CDR2 reads SVGEGT. V was clipped by 6 bases and J by 7 bases; unmatched bases: 6. This CDR3 contains 14 residues. The CDR3 DNA sequence: TGTGCCAGCAGAAGGGACAGGGGTACCCAGCCCCAGCATTTT. Translating gives CASRRDRGTQPQHF.

The rearrangement joins TRBV5-1 to TRBJ2-2, with 8 nucleotides matching TRBD2. Germline CDR1 reads SGHRS; CDR2 reads YFSETQ. The CDR3 consists of 15 residues. The trim removed 3 bases at V and 4 bases at J, leaving 5 bases unmatched. This chain's CDR3 is CASSSTSAVTGELFF. CDR3 DNA: TGCGCCAGCAGCTCGACTAGCGCTGTCACCGGGGAGCTGTTTTTT.

The rearrangement links TRBV10-3 to TRBJ2-1; 8 nucleotides agree with TRBD2. The germline V gene encodes CDR1 ENHRY and CDR2 SYGVKD. V was pared by 3 bases and J by 13 bases, with 8 bases of the junction left unmatched. The CDR3 totals 13 residues. The chain's CDR3 is CAISEPAGETQFF. The CDR3 DNA follows: TGTGCCATCAGTGAACCAGCGGGGGAGACCCAGTTCTTC.

DNA of the CDR3: TGTGCCAGCAGTGAATCGGTGGACGAGCAGTACTTC. This translates into CASSESVDEQYF. The chain has TRBV25-1 and TRBJ2-7, with unresolved D. V was clipped by 1 base and J by 5 bases, with 6 bases between them. The CDR3 runs 12 residues. Germline V gene data show CDR1 as MGHDK and CDR2 as SYGVNS.

On this clonotype itself: Sequence at one end of the junction differs from germline and may be a read error. CDR3 amino acids: CATWTGSDMQYF. The CDR3 bases are TGTGCCACGTGGACAGGTTCGGATATGCAGTATTTT. V and J are TRBV10-3 and TRBJ2-3, with 7 bases matching TRBD1. There are 12 residues in the CDR3. The germline V gene encodes CDR1 ENHRY and CDR2 SYGVKD.

J is TRBJ1-6 and V is TRBV7-9, with a tentative D call TRBD1 (5 bases). The CDR3 has 17 residues. V was clipped by 1 base and J by 0 bases, with 10 bases between them. CDR1 and CDR2 from the germline V gene are SEHNR and FQNEAQ (reference sequence). CDR3 amino acids: CASSLGGSGSYNSPLHF. The CDR3 coding sequence is TGTGCCAGCAGCTTAGGGGGGTCGGGCTCCTATAATTCACCCCTCCACTTT.

The chain joins TRBV20-1 to TRBJ1-2; unclear D gene. This CDR3 has 10 residues. The germline V gene has CDR1 DFQATT and CDR2 SNEGSKA (reference sequence). The CDR3: CSPTYEGYTF. The CDR3 region has the DNA TGCAGCCCTACTTATGAGGGCTACACCTTC.

This clonotype was observed a few times. V and J are TRBV20-1 and TRBJ2-1; D possibly corresponds to TRBD1 (6 bases). The germline V and J ends were trimmed by 3 bases and 3 bases, with 18 bases remaining between them. Per germline, CDR1 DFQATT and CDR2 SNEGSKA (reference sequence). The CDR3 contains 16 residues. CDR3 coding DNA: TGCAGTGCTAGTCCTTCTCAGGGGCCGCTCTACAATGAGCAGTTCTTC. Its translation: CSASPSQGPLYNEQFF.

This chain links TRBV29-1 with TRBJ1-2; D not certain. V lost 6 bases and J lost 3, with 20 bases in between. The CDR3 covers 15 residues. Germline CDR1 and CDR2: SQVTM and ANQGSEA. As DNA, the CDR3 is TGCAGCGTGAACCGACTTCTTATGGACGACTATGGCTACACCTTC. Its protein is CSVNRLLMDDYGYTF.

This clonotype was picked up many times. One junction end does not reproduce the germline sequence, and a read error may be involved. The chain joins TRBV12-3 or TRBV12-4 to TRBJ1-5, with a weak D call TRBD1 (5 bases). The CDR3 covers 13 residues. CDR3 bases: TGTGCCAGCAGCTTAGCAGGGAATCAGCCCCAGCATTTT. Amino acid sequence: CASSLAGNQPQHF.